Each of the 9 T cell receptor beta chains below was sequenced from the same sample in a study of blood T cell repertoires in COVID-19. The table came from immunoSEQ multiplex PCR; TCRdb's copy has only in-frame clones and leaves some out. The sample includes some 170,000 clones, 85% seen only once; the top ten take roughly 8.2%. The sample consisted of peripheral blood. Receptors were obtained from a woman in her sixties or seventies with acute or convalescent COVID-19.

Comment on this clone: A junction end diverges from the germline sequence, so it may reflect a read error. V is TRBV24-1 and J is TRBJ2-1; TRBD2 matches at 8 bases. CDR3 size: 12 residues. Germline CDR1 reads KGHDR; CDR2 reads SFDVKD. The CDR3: CATSDLTSDWVF. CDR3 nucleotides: TGTGCCACCAGTGATCTGACTAGCGACTGGGTCTTC.

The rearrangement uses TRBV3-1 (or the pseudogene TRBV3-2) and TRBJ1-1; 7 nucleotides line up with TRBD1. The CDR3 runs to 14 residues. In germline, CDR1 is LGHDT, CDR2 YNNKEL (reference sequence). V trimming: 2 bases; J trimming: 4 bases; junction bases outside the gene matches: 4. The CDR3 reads CASSQKGASTEAFF. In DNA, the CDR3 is TGTGCCAGCAGCCAAAAGGGGGCCAGCACTGAAGCTTTCTTT.

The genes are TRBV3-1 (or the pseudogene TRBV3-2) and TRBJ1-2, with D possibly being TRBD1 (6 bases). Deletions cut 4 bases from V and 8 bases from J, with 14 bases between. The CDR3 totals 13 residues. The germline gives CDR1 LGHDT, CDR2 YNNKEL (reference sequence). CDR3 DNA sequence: TGTGCCAGCAGCCTGGGAACAGGGCGAGGCTACACCTTC. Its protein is CASSLGTGRGYTF.

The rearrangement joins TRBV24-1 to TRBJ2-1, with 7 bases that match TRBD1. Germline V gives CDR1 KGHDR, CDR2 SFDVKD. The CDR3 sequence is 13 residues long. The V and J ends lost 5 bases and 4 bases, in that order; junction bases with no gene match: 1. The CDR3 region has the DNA TGTGCCACCAGTGCGACAGGGTACAATGAGCAGTTCTTC. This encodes CATSATGYNEQFF.

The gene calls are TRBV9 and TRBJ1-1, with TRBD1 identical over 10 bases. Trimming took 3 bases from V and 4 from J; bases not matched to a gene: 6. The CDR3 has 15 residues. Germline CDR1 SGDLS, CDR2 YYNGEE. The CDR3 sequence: CASSGQGALITEAFF. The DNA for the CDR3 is TGTGCCAGCAGCGGACAGGGGGCTTTGATCACTGAAGCTTTCTTT.

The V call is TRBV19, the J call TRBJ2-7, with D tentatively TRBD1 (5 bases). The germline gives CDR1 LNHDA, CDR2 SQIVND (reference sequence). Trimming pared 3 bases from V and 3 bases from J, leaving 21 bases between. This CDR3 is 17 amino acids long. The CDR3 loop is CASSIAQGPTEVYEQYV. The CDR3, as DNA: TGTGCCAGTAGTATCGCGCAGGGCCCTACAGAGGTCTACGAGCAGTACGTC.

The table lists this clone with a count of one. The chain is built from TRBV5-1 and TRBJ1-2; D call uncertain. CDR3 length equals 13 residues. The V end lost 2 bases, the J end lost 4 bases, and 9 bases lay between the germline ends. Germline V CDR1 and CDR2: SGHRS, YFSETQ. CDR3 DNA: TGCGCCAGCAGCTTTGACTTCTCCTATGGCTACACCTTC. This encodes CASSFDFSYGYTF.

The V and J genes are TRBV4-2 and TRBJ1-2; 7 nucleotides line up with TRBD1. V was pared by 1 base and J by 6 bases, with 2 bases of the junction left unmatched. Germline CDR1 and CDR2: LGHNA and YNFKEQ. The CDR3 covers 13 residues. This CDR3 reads CASSQGQGDGYTF. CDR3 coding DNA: TGTGCCAGCAGCCAAGGACAGGGTGATGGCTACACCTTC.

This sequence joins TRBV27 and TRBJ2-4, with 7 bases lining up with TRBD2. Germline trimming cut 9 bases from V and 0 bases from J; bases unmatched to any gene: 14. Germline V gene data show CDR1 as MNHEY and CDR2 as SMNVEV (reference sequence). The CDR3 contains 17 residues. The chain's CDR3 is CARRGETEKLAKNIQYF. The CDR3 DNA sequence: TGTGCCAGACGGGGGGAGACAGAAAAACTAGCCAAAAACATTCAGTACTTC.